The source of this T cell receptor beta chain is a study of blood T cell repertoires in COVID-19. The data were produced by immunoSEQ multiplex PCR, yet TCRdb's version contains in-frame clones alone and is incomplete. There are more than 15,000 clones in the sample; about 90% occur only once, and roughly 5.1% lies in the top ten. The ends lost 4 bases at V and 2 bases at J; junction bases unmatched: 6. There are 15 residues in the CDR3. Germline V CDR1 and CDR2: KGHSH, LQKENI. The chain combines TRBV18 with TRBJ1-2, with 8 bases that match TRBD1. This TCR derives from a human donor in a cohort sampled during active COVID-19. Sequences were obtained from peripheral blood. The CDR3 DNA reads as TGTGCCAGCTCACGAGGACAGGGCGAAAACTATGGCTACACCTTC. Its protein is CASSRGQGENYGYTF.